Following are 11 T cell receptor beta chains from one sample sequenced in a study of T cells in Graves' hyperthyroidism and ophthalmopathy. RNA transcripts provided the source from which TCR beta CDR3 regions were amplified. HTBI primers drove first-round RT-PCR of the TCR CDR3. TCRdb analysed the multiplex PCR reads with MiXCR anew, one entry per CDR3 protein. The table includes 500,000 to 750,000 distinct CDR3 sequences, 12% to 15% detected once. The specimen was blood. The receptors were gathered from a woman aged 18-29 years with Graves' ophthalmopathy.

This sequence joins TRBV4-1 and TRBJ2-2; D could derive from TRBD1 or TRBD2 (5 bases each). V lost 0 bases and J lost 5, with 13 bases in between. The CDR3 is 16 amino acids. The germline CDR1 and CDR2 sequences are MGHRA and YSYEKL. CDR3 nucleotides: TGCGCCAGCAGCCAAGATCGGGGTGGGGGAACCGGGGAGCTGTTTTTT. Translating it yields CASSQDRGGGTGELFF.

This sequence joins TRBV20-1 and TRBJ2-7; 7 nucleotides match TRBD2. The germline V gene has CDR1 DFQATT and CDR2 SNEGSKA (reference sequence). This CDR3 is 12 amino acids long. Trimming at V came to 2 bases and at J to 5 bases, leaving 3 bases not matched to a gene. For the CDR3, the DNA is TGCAGTGCTAGATGGCTAGCGGACGAGCAGTACTTC. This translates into CSARWLADEQYF.

The CDR3 region has the DNA TGTGCCAGCAGTTACTCGAAATGGGGGGCTTCGTCCTACGAGCAGTACTTC. Its protein is CASSYSKWGASSYEQYF. This rearrangement joins TRBV7-2 to TRBJ2-7; D is possibly TRBD1 or TRBD2 (6 bases each). V lost 6 bases and J 1 base, leaving 22 bases between the germline ends. Per the germline V gene, CDR1 is SGHTA and CDR2 is FQGNSA. This CDR3 has 17 amino acids.

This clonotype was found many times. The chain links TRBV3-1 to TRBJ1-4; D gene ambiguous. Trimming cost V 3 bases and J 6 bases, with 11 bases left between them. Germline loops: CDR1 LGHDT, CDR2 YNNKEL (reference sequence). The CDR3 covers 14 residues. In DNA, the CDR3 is TGTGCCAGCAGCCATAATCTCGGGGATGAAAAACTGTTTTTT. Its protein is CASSHNLGDEKLFF.

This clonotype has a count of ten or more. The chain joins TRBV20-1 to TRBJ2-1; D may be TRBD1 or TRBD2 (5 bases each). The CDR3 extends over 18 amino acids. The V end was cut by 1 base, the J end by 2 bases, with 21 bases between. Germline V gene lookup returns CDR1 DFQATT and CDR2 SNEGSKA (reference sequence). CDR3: CSARVPGGGVFPYNEQFF. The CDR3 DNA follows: TGCAGTGCTAGAGTACCGGGTGGGGGAGTCTTCCCCTACAATGAGCAGTTCTTC.

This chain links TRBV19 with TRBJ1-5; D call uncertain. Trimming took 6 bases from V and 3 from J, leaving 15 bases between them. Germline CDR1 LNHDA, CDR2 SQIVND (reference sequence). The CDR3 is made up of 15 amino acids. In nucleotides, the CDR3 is TGTGCCAGTAGCCTCCGGGGAGCCTTCAATCAGCCCCAGCATTTT. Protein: CASSLRGAFNQPQHF.

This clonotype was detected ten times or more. Written as DNA, the CDR3 is TGTGCCACCAGTGATACCGGACAGGCGAACACCGGGGAGCTGTTTTTT. It is translated as CATSDTGQANTGELFF. The V call is TRBV24-1, the J call TRBJ2-2, with 7 bases aligning to TRBD1. CDR3 size: 16 residues. Trimming took 3 bases from V and 0 from J; bases not matched to a gene: 3. Looked up from germline, CDR1 is KGHDR and CDR2 is SFDVKD.

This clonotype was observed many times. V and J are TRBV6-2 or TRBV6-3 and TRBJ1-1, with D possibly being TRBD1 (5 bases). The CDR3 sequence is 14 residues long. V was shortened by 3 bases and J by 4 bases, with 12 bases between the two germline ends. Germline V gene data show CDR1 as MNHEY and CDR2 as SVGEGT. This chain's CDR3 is CASSYQGVGTEAFF. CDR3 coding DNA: TGTGCCAGCAGTTATCAGGGAGTCGGCACTGAAGCTTTCTTT.

The CDR3 sequence: CASSAQGAQGNTIYF. CDR3 nucleotide sequence: TGTGCCAGCAGCGCGCAGGGGGCACAAGGAAACACCATATATTTT. V and J are TRBV9 and TRBJ1-3; 8 nucleotides match TRBD1. Germline trimming cut 3 bases from V and 4 bases from J; bases unmatched to any gene: 6. CDR3 length: 15 amino acids. Germline V CDR1 and CDR2: SGDLS, YYNGEE. Based on the CDR3 plus reference TRBV9 and TRBJ1-3, the full variable domain is DSGVTQTPKHLITATGQRVTLRCSPRSGDLSVYWYQQSLDQGLQFLIQYYNGEERAKGNILERFSAQQFPDLHSELNLSSLELGDSALYFCASSAQGAQGNTIYFGEGSWLTVV.

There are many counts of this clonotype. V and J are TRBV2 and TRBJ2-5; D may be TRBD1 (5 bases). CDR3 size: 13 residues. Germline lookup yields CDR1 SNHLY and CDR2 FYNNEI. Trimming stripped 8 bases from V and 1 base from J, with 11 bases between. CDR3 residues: CASLRTFQETQYF. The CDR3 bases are TGTGCCAGCCTCAGGACATTCCAAGAGACCCAGTACTTC.

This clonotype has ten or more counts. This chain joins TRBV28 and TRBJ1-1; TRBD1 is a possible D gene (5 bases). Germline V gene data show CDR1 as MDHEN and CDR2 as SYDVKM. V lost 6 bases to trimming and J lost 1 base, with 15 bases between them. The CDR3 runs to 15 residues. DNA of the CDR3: TGTGCCAGCAGCCTAGGGTGGGGGGGGAACACTGAAGCTTTCTTT. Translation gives CASSLGWGGNTEAFF.